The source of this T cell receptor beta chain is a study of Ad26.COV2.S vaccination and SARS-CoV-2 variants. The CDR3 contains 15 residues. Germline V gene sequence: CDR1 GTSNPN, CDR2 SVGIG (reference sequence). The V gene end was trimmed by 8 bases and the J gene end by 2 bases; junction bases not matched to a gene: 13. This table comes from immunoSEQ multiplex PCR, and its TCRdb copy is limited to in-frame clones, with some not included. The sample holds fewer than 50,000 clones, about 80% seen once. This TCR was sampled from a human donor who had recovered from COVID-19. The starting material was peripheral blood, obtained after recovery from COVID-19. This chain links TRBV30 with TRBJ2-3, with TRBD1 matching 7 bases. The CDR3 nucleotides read TGTGCCGGGATCACCTTGGGACAGCCCACAGATACGCAGTATTTT. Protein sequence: CAGITLGQPTDTQYF.